One T cell receptor beta chain is described in this entry. Its antigen is not known. The length of the CDR3 is 13 residues. Germline V CDR1 and CDR2: SGHDT, YYEEEE. This record comes from a study of cytomegalovirus exposure and HLA in healthy donors. Researchers ran the PCR with 60 Vbeta and 13 Jbeta primers. Measured with immunoSEQ multiplex PCR; TCRdb has only the in-frame clones, and not every one. The sample holds under 150,000 clones, about 80% seen once. Findings and limits, study-wide: Earlier analysis looked at TCR beta V segments, and most were productive about 90% or about 30% of the time. V- and J-gene trimming of TCR beta was linked (in a later analysis) to a missense DCLRE1C variant.

The chain joins TRBV5-6 to TRBJ2-5; 9 bases are shared with TRBD1. The J call may be wrong; the DNA end is better matched by TRBJ2-7. Sequencing was done on a sample of PBMCs. This TCR was sampled from a woman aged 50 to 60 in good health and CMV-seropositive. The CDR3 spells CASSYTGGDEQYF. In DNA form, the CDR3 reads TGTGCCAGCAGCTATACAGGGGGCGACGAGCAGTACTTC.